Listed below are T cell receptor beta chains from one sample, sequenced in a study of T-cell reconstitution after alpha-beta-depleted transplantation in children. TCRdb redid the calling of the PCR reads with MiXCR, one entry per CDR3 protein. The data show 81,000 or so distinct CDR3 sequences, about 16% seen once. The sequencing here drew on PBMCs, mostly from graft donor cells, taken 180 days after TCRalphabeta/CD19-depleted stem cell transplant. The receptor set was obtained from a male patient between 2 and 9 years old who had a stem cell transplant for acute lymphoblastic leukemia, so the T cells may come from the graft donor. The CDR3 runs from the conserved cysteine through the conserved F or W. A D gene is named only where the DNA matches it firmly. Expanded clones get a size class; other rows say once, few or many, or leave the size out.

v_gene,abundance,d_gene,j_gene,CDR3nt,CDR3aa
TRBV6-1,-,TRBD2,TRBJ2-1,TGTGCCAGCAGTAAGACTAGCGGGGGGAGTTCGGGTGAGCAGTTCTTC,CASSKTSGGSSGEQFF
TRBV18,-,-,TRBJ2-7,TGTGCCAGCTCACCAGGGGACGAGCAGTACTTC,CASSPGDEQYF
TRBV7-2,-,-,TRBJ1-3,TGTGCCAGCAGCTTAGTCGGTGCGGGGGCAGGAAACACCATATATTTT,CASSLVGAGAGNTIYF
TRBV11-1,-,-,TRBJ2-2,TGTGCCAGCAGCTTAGAGGACGGGGAGCTGTTTTTT,CASSLEDGELFF
TRBV5-1,many,-,TRBJ2-1,TGCGCCAGCAGCATGGGGTTTTACAATGAGCAGTTCTTC,CASSMGFYNEQFF
TRBV24-1,few,-,TRBJ1-5,TGTGCCACCAGTGAAGGAGGACGGAACAATCAGCCCCAGCATTTT,CATSEGGRNNQPQHF
TRBV27,-,-,TRBJ2-7,TGTGCCAGCAGTTTATCGAAGATAGGCCCGGAGTCCTACGAGCAGTACTTC,CASSLSKIGPESYEQYF
TRBV6-5,-,-,TRBJ1-1,TGTGCCAGCAGTTCCAGGGGCTGGGACACTGAAGCTTTCTTT,CASSSRGWDTEAFF
TRBV5-1,few,-,TRBJ2-5,TGCGCCAGCAGCTTGGCTCCAGGGGTGGCGGACTTC,CASSLAPGVADF
TRBV18,few,TRBD1,TRBJ2-3,TGTGCCAGCTCATTACAGGGGCTTGGAATCATCGATACGCAGTATTTT,CASSLQGLGIIDTQYF
TRBV9,-,-,TRBJ2-7,TGTGCCAGCAGCGTCGCCGGGACAAGGGACGAGCAGTACTTC,CASSVAGTRDEQYF
TRBV7-2,once,TRBD2,TRBJ2-7,TGTGCCAGCAGCTTTACTAGCGGGAGGTACGACGAGCAGTACTTC,CASSFTSGRYDEQYF
TRBV5-1,-,-,TRBJ1-2,TGCGCCAGCAGCGGGACGGCTTCCTATGGCTACACCTTC,CASSGTASYGYTF
TRBV5-8,-,TRBD2,TRBJ2-7,TGTGCCAGCAGCTTCTCAGCGGGGGAGCAGTACTTC,CASSFSAGEQYF
TRBV20-1,few,-,TRBJ1-1,TGCAGTGCTAGCAAAGGATTCTGGGACACTGAAGCTTTCTTT,CSASKGFWDTEAFF